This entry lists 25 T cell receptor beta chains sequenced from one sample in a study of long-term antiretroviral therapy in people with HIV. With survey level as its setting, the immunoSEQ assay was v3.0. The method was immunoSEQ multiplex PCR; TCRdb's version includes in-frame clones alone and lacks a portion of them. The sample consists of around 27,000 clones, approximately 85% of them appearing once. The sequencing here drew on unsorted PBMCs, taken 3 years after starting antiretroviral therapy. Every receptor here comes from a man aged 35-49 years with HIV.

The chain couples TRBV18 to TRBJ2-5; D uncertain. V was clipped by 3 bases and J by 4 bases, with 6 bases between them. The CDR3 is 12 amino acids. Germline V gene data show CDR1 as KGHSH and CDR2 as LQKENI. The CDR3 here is CASSPRRETQYF. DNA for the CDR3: TGTGCCAGCTCACCGAGGAGAGAGACCCAGTACTTC.

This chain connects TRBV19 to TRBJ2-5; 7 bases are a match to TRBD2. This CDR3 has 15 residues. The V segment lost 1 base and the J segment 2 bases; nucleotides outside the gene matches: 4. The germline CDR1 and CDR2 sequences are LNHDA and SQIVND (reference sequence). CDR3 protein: CASSIVGGAQETQYF. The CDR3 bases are TGTGCCAGTAGTATAGTGGGAGGGGCTCAAGAGACCCAGTACTTC.

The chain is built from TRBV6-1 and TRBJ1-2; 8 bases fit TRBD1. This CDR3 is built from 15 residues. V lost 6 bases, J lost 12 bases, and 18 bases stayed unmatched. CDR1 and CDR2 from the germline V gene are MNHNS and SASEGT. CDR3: CASSVKPGQVARDTF. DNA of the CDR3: TGTGCCAGCAGCGTAAAGCCGGGACAGGTCGCTAGGGACACCTTC.

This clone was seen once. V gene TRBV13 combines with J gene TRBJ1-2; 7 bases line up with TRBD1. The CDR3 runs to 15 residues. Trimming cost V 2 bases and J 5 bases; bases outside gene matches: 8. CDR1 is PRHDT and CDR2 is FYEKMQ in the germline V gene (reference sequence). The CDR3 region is CASSLRSTGNYGYTF. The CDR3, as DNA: TGTGCCAGCAGCTTAAGATCGACAGGGAATTATGGCTACACCTTC.

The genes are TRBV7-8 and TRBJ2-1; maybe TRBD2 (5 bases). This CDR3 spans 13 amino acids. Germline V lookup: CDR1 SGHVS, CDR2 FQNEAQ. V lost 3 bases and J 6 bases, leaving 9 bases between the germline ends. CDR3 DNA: TGTGCCAGCAGCTTCGGACTGATCAATGAGCAGTTCTTC. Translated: CASSFGLINEQFF.

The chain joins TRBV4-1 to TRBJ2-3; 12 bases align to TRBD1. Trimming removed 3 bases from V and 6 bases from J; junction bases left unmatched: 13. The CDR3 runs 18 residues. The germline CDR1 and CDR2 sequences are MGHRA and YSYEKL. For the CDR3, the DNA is TGCGCCAGCAGCCAGTATGACCTAGGGACAGGGGGCGTCGATACGCAGTATTTT. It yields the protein CASSQYDLGTGGVDTQYF.

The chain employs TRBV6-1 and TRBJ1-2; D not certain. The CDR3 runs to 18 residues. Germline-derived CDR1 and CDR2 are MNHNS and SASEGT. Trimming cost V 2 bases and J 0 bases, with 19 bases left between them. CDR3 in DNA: TGTGCCAGCAGTGAAAGAAATGACCCTACCCTGGCTAACTATGGCTACACCTTC. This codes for CASSERNDPTLANYGYTF.

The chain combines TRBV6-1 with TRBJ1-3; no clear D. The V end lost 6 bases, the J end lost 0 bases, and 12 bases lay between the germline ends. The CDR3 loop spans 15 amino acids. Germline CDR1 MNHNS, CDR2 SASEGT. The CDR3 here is CASSDRPASGNTIYF. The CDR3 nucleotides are TGTGCCAGCAGCGACCGGCCTGCCTCTGGAAACACCATATATTTT.

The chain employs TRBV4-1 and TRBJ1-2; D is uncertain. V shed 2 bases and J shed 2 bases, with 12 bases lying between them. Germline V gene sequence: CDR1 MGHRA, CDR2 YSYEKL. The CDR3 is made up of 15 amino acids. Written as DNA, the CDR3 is TGCGCCAGCAGCCAACTTGGGAAACAGAACTATGGCTACACCTTC. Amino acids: CASSQLGKQNYGYTF.

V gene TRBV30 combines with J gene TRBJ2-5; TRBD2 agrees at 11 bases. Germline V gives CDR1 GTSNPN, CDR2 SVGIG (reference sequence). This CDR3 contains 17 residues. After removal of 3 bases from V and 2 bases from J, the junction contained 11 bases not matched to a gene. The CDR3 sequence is CAWSLLAGGLEQETQYF. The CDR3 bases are TGTGCCTGGAGCCTGCTAGCGGGAGGTTTGGAGCAAGAGACCCAGTACTTC.

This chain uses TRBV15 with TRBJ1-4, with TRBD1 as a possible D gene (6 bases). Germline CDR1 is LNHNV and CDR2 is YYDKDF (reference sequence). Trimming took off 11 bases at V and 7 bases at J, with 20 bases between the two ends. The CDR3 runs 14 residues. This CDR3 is CASGGRGASEKLFF. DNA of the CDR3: TGTGCCTCGGGGGGGCGAGGGGCGAGTGAAAAACTGTTTTTT.

CDR3 in amino acids: CASSWGPDSSNQPQHF. The CDR3 DNA sequence: TGTGCCAGCAGCTGGGGGCCGGACAGTAGCAATCAGCCCCAGCATTTT. This chain connects TRBV5-6 to TRBJ1-5, with a tentative D call TRBD1 (6 bases). Germline V gene sequence: CDR1 SGHDT, CDR2 YYEEEE. The germline V and J ends were trimmed by 3 bases and 0 bases, with 13 bases remaining between them. The CDR3 is 16 amino acids. The full variable domain, with the rest looked up from reference TRBV5-6 and TRBJ1-5, is DAGVTQSPTHLIKTRGQQVTLRCSPKSGHDTVSWYQQALGQGPQFIFQYYEEEERQRGNFPDRFSGHQFPNYSSELNVNALLLGDSALYLCASSWGPDSSNQPQHFGDGTRLSIL.

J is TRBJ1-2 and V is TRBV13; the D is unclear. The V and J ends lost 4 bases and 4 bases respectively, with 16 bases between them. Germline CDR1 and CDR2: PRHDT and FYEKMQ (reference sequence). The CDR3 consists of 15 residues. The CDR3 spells CASSYVGGSGYGYTF. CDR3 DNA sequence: TGTGCCAGCAGCTATGTAGGAGGCAGCGGCTATGGCTACACCTTC.

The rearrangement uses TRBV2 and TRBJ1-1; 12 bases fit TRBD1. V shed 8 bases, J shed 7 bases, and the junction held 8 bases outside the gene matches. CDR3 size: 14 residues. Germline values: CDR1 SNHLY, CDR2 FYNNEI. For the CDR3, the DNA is TGTGCCAGCCCCCTGGGACAGGGGGCCGGTGAAGCTTTCTTT. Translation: CASPLGQGAGEAFF. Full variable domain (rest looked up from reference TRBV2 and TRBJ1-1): EPEVTQTPSHQVTQMGQEVILRCVPISNHLYFYWYRQILGQKVEFLVSFYNNEISEKSEIFDDQFSVERPDGSNFTLKIRSTKLEDSAMYFCASPLGQGAGEAFFGQGTRLTVV.

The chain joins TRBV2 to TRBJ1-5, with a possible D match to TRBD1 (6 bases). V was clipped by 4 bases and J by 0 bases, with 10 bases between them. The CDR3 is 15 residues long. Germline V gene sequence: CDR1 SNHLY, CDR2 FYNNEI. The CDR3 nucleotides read TGTGCCAGCAGTGCCTGGACAGATAGCAATCAGCCCCAGCATTTT. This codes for CASSAWTDSNQPQHF.

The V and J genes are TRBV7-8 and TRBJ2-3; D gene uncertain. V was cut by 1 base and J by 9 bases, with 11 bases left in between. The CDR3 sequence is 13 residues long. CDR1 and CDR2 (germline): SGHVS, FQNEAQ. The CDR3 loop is CASSLVADPTQYF. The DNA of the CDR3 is TGTGCCAGCAGCTTAGTCGCCGACCCAACGCAGTATTTT.

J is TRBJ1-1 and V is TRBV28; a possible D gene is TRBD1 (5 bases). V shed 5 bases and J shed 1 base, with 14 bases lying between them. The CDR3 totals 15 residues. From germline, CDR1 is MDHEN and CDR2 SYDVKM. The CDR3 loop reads CASSSLDRGNTEAFF. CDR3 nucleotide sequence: TGTGCCAGCAGTAGCTTAGACAGAGGGAACACTGAAGCTTTCTTT.

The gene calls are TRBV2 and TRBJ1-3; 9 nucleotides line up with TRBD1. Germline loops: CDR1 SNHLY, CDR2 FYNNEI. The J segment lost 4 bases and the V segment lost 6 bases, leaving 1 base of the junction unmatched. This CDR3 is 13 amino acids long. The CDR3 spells CASRGTGGNTIYF. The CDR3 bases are TGTGCCAGCAGGGGGACAGGGGGAAACACCATATATTTT.

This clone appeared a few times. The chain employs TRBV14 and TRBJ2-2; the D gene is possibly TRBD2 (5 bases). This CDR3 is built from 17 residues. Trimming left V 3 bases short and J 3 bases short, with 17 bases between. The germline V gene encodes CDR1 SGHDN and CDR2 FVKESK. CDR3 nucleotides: TGTGCCAGCAGCCAGGCCCTAGCCGTCGTGCACACCGGGGAGCTGTTTTTT. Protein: CASSQALAVVHTGELFF.

Written as DNA, the CDR3 is TGTGCTAGTGGTTGGGACAGGAATTCTCAGCCCCAGCATTTT. It specifies CASGWDRNSQPQHF. The V gene is TRBV12-5, the J gene TRBJ1-5, with 8 bases that match TRBD1. V was clipped by 4 bases and J by 6 bases; unmatched bases: 5. The CDR3 sequence is 14 residues long. CDR1 and CDR2 (germline): LGHNT, FRNRAP.

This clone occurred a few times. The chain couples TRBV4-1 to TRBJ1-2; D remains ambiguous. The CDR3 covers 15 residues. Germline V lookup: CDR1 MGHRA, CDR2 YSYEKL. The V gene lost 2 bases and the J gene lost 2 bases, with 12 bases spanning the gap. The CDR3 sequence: CASSQLGRENYGYTF. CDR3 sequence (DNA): TGCGCCAGCAGCCAATTGGGTCGGGAGAACTATGGCTACACCTTC.

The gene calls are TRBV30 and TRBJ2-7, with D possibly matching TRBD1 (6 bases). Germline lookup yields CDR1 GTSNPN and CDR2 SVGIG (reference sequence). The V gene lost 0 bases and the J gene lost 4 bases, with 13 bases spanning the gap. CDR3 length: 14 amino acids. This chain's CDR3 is CAWSVARGLYEQYF. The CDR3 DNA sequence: TGTGCCTGGAGTGTAGCCAGGGGATTGTACGAGCAGTACTTC.

CDR3: CASSLSGGRVNEQYF. For the CDR3, the DNA is TGCGCCAGCAGCTTGTCAGGCGGGAGAGTCAACGAGCAGTACTTC. The chain couples TRBV5-1 to TRBJ2-7; 7 bases match TRBD2. V lost 1 base, J lost 5 bases, and 9 bases stayed unmatched. The CDR3 totals 15 residues. Per the germline V gene, CDR1 is SGHRS and CDR2 is YFSETQ.

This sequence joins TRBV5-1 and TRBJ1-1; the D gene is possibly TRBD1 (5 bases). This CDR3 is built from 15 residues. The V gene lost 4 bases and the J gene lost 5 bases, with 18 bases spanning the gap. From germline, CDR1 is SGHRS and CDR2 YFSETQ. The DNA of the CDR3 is TGCGCCAGCAGCCCGACGACAGCCTCGGGTACTGAAGCTTTCTTT. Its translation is CASSPTTASGTEAFF.

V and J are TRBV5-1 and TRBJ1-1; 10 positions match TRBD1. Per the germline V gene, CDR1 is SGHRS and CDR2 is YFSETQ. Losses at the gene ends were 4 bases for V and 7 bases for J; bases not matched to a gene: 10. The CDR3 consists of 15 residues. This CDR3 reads CASSQKPGTGVEAFF. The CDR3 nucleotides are TGCGCCAGCAGCCAAAAACCCGGGACAGGGGTTGAAGCTTTCTTT.